This TCR beta chain was obtained from a study of OX40 agonist ivuxolimab in advanced cancers. Looking at the study overall: Hepatocellular carcinoma, melanoma, renal cell or head and neck cancer was diagnosed in the dose-escalation patients.

Repertoires were generated with immunoSEQ multiplex PCR, while TCRdb's copy carries only in-frame clones and drops some. The data contain over 65,000 clones, more than 85% of them seen just once; the ten biggest clones take up approximately 8.4%. This sequence originates from an adult with an advanced solid tumor such as melanoma, head and neck, liver or kidney cancer. The source was CD4+ or CD8+ T cells sorted from blood, collected in a trial of the OX40 agonist ivuxolimab.

CDR3 amino acids: CASSQDAGQRGGSNEQFF. The CDR3 DNA sequence: TGCGCCAGCAGCCAAGATGCAGGCCAACGGGGGGGCAGCAATGAGCAGTTCTTC. The chain joins TRBV4-3 to TRBJ2-1; 8 nucleotides match TRBD2. CDR3 length equals 18 residues. Germline CDR1 is LGHNA and CDR2 is YSLEER. Trimming cost V 0 bases and J 6 bases; bases outside gene matches: 13.